A selection of T cell receptor beta chains follows, all from one sample in a study of control samples from healthy donors and cancer patients. Measured with immunoSEQ multiplex PCR; TCRdb has only the in-frame clones, and not every one. The sample contains about 98,000 clones, roughly four fifths of which appear only once. The material sequenced was blood. The source of these receptors is a man in his sixties in good health. Both conserved end residues are part of each CDR3. D genes are given only for firm matches. The listing skips clone size in some rows; elsewhere it reads once, few, many or a size class.

v_gene: TRBV5-1
abundance: NA
j_gene: TRBJ2-7
d_gene: NA
CDR3nt: TGCGCCAGCAGCCCCCTGGGCGTCTCCTCCTACGAGCAGTACTTC
CDR3aa: CASSPLGVSSYEQYF

v_gene: TRBV30
abundance: NA
j_gene: TRBJ2-2
d_gene: TRBD1
CDR3nt: TGTGCCTGGAGTCAGCAGGGGGCTAGCGGGGAGCTGTTTTTT
CDR3aa: CAWSQQGASGELFF

v_gene: TRBV6-5
abundance: NA
j_gene: TRBJ1-2
d_gene: TRBD1
CDR3nt: TGTGCCAGCAGTACAGGGGGCGGGGGCTACACCTTC
CDR3aa: CASSTGGGGYTF

v_gene: TRBV3-1/TRBV3-2
abundance: NA
j_gene: TRBJ2-5
d_gene: NA
CDR3nt: TGTGCCAGCAGCCAAGTCCAAGAGACCCAGTACTTC
CDR3aa: CASSQVQETQYF

v_gene: TRBV4-2
abundance: NA
j_gene: TRBJ2-7
d_gene: NA
CDR3nt: TGTGCCAGCAGCCAAAGTTGGGAGGGCAAGGGGGACGAGCAGTACTTC
CDR3aa: CASSQSWEGKGDEQYF

v_gene: TRBV2
abundance: NA
j_gene: TRBJ1-1
d_gene: NA
CDR3nt: TGTGCCTCGGCCCCACGAGCCTTTATGAACACTGAAGCTTTCTTT
CDR3aa: CASAPRAFMNTEAFF

v_gene: TRBV5-4
abundance: few
j_gene: TRBJ1-4
d_gene: TRBD1
CDR3nt: TGTGCCAGCAGCCAACGCCGGGACAGGAATGAAAAACTGTTTTTT
CDR3aa: CASSQRRDRNEKLFF

v_gene: TRBV6-5
abundance: NA
j_gene: TRBJ2-7
d_gene: NA
CDR3nt: TGTGCCAGCAGGCGCGGGACCTTGTCCGAGCAGTACTTC
CDR3aa: CASRRGTLSEQYF

v_gene: TRBV7-8
abundance: NA
j_gene: TRBJ2-5
d_gene: TRBD2
CDR3nt: TGTGCCAGCAGCTTAGTTAGCGGGGGGGTAGGCGGAGAGACCCAGTACTTC
CDR3aa: CASSLVSGGVGGETQYF

v_gene: TRBV20-1
abundance: NA
j_gene: TRBJ2-7
d_gene: NA
CDR3nt: TGCAGTGCAAACACAGGTTACGAGCAGTACTTC
CDR3aa: CSANTGYEQYF

v_gene: TRBV10-3
abundance: once
j_gene: TRBJ1-4
d_gene: NA
CDR3nt: TGTGCCATCGGGACATTAAATGAAAAACTGTTTTTT
CDR3aa: CAIGTLNEKLFF

v_gene: TRBV7-8
abundance: NA
j_gene: TRBJ1-1
d_gene: TRBD1
CDR3nt: TGTGCCAGCAGCTCGGGACAGGGGACTGAAGCTTTCTTT
CDR3aa: CASSSGQGTEAFF

v_gene: TRBV19
abundance: once
j_gene: TRBJ1-2
d_gene: NA
CDR3nt: TGTGCCAGTAGTATAAAAACGACAGGAGGCTACACCTTC
CDR3aa: CASSIKTTGGYTF

v_gene: TRBV19
abundance: NA
j_gene: TRBJ2-1
d_gene: TRBD2
CDR3nt: TGTGCCAGTAGTAAGGGGCGGGCGGGAGCAGCAAACAATGAGCAGTTCTTC
CDR3aa: CASSKGRAGAANNEQFF

v_gene: TRBV7-9
abundance: NA
j_gene: TRBJ1-1
d_gene: NA
CDR3nt: TGTGCCAGCGGGAGGGGGGAAGCTTTCTTT
CDR3aa: CASGRGEAFF

v_gene: TRBV4-1
abundance: NA
j_gene: TRBJ2-3
d_gene: TRBD2
CDR3nt: TGCGCCAGCAGCCTGTGGACTAGCGGGAGCTTTAGCACAGATACGCAGTATTTT
CDR3aa: CASSLWTSGSFSTDTQYF

v_gene: TRBV24-1
abundance: NA
j_gene: TRBJ2-3
d_gene: NA
CDR3nt: TGTGCCACCAGTGATTATACAGATTCAGATACGCAGTATTTT
CDR3aa: CATSDYTDSDTQYF

v_gene: TRBV5-6
abundance: few
j_gene: TRBJ2-7
d_gene: NA
CDR3nt: TGTGCCAGCGTGCCCCGGGAATTTTCCAACCACGAGCAGTACTTC
CDR3aa: CASVPREFSNHEQYF

v_gene: TRBV30
abundance: NA
j_gene: TRBJ2-7
d_gene: NA
CDR3nt: TGTGCCTGGAGTGTAGGGGTCAGCTCCTACGAGCAGTACTTC
CDR3aa: CAWSVGVSSYEQYF

v_gene: TRBV4-1
abundance: once
j_gene: TRBJ1-5
d_gene: NA
CDR3nt: TGCGCCAGCAGCCAGCAACAGGGTTTAATGCAGCCCCAGCATTTT
CDR3aa: CASSQQQGLMQPQHF

v_gene: TRBV5-4
abundance: NA
j_gene: TRBJ2-7
d_gene: NA
CDR3nt: TGTGCCAGCAGCTTGGGGGGGGCCAACCCATCCTACGAGCAGTACTTC
CDR3aa: CASSLGGANPSYEQYF

v_gene: TRBV27
abundance: few
j_gene: TRBJ1-1
d_gene: TRBD1
CDR3nt: TGTGCCAGCAACCCCCAGGGGGGGTATGGTGAAGCTTTCTTT
CDR3aa: CASNPQGGYGEAFF

v_gene: TRBV5-5
abundance: few
j_gene: TRBJ2-7
d_gene: NA
CDR3nt: TGTGCCAGCAGCCCAAGGACACCAGCCTACGAGCAGTACTTC
CDR3aa: CASSPRTPAYEQYF

v_gene: TRBV5-1
abundance: NA
j_gene: TRBJ2-5
d_gene: TRBD2
CDR3nt: TGCGCCAGCAGCTCCCCCGGGGCGGGAGTGGAGACCCAGTACTTC
CDR3aa: CASSSPGAGVETQYF

v_gene: TRBV2
abundance: NA
j_gene: TRBJ2-7
d_gene: TRBD1
CDR3nt: TGTGCCAGCAGGATCGGACAGGACCGGGGCTACGAGCAGTACTTC
CDR3aa: CASRIGQDRGYEQYF

v_gene: TRBV19
abundance: NA
j_gene: TRBJ1-4
d_gene: TRBD1
CDR3nt: TGTGCCAGTAGTATCGGGGGGACAGCGAGTGAAAAACTGTTTTTT
CDR3aa: CASSIGGTASEKLFF

v_gene: TRBV7-3
abundance: NA
j_gene: TRBJ2-1
d_gene: NA
CDR3nt: TGTGCCAGCAGCCCGGAGGGGGGGCCGGCCTATGAGCAGTTCTTC
CDR3aa: CASSPEGGPAYEQFF

v_gene: TRBV5-4
abundance: NA
j_gene: TRBJ1-3
d_gene: NA
CDR3nt: TGTGCCAGCAGCCCTGTGGCGCCCTCTGGAAACACCATATATTTT
CDR3aa: CASSPVAPSGNTIYF

v_gene: TRBV19
abundance: NA
j_gene: TRBJ2-1
d_gene: NA
CDR3nt: TGTGCCAGTAGTATTCTCGAGTACAATGAGCAGTTCTTC
CDR3aa: CASSILEYNEQFF

v_gene: TRBV7-3
abundance: NA
j_gene: TRBJ1-1
d_gene: TRBD1
CDR3nt: TGTGCCAGCAGCTTTTACGGGACAGGGCTCTATGAAGCTTTCTTT
CDR3aa: CASSFYGTGLYEAFF

v_gene: TRBV30
abundance: medium-sized
j_gene: TRBJ2-2
d_gene: NA
CDR3nt: TGTGCCTGGAGTGGGGTAGACACCGGGGAGCTGTTTTTT
CDR3aa: CAWSGVDTGELFF

v_gene: TRBV7-9
abundance: NA
j_gene: TRBJ1-1
d_gene: TRBD1
CDR3nt: TGTGCCAGCAGGTCCCGACAGGGGTCGAACACTGAAGCTTTCTTT
CDR3aa: CASRSRQGSNTEAFF

v_gene: TRBV5-1
abundance: NA
j_gene: TRBJ1-5
d_gene: TRBD1
CDR3nt: TGCGCCAGCAGCTTGACAGGGGGTAGCCAGCCCCAGCATTTT
CDR3aa: CASSLTGGSQPQHF

v_gene: TRBV4-2
abundance: NA
j_gene: TRBJ2-3
d_gene: TRBD2
CDR3nt: TGTGCCAGCAGCCAGGCCACCGGGACTAGCGGAGGTCGTAGCACAGATACGCAGTATTTT
CDR3aa: CASSQATGTSGGRSTDTQYF

v_gene: TRBV5-1
abundance: once
j_gene: TRBJ1-6
d_gene: NA
CDR3nt: TGCGCCAGCAGCTTGGGGGGCAGGGGAAATTCACCCCTCCACTTT
CDR3aa: CASSLGGRGNSPLHF

v_gene: TRBV6-5
abundance: once
j_gene: TRBJ2-3
d_gene: NA
CDR3nt: TGTGCCAGCAGATTCGGGACGACAGATACGCAGTATTTT
CDR3aa: CASRFGTTDTQYF

v_gene: TRBV28
abundance: NA
j_gene: TRBJ2-3
d_gene: NA
CDR3nt: TGTGCCAGCAGCCCCCAAGCGGATCCCACAGATACGCAGTATTTT
CDR3aa: CASSPQADPTDTQYF

v_gene: TRBV6-4
abundance: NA
j_gene: TRBJ1-4
d_gene: NA
CDR3nt: TGTGCCAGCTTAAGACAGGACCCTAATGAAAAACTGTTTTTT
CDR3aa: CASLRQDPNEKLFF

v_gene: TRBV5-3
abundance: NA
j_gene: TRBJ1-1
d_gene: NA
CDR3nt: TGTGCCAGAAGCCCCGTCGGGCTCGAGTCTTTCTTT
CDR3aa: CARSPVGLESFF

v_gene: TRBV3-1/TRBV3-2
abundance: NA
j_gene: TRBJ2-3
d_gene: NA
CDR3nt: TGTGCCAGCAGCCAATTGGGTTTCCTGGAATTT
CDR3aa: CASSQLGFLEF

v_gene: TRBV5-4
abundance: NA
j_gene: TRBJ2-7
d_gene: TRBD1
CDR3nt: TGTGCCAGCAGCTCGATGACAGGGCGTGAGCAGTACTTC
CDR3aa: CASSSMTGREQYF

v_gene: TRBV5-6
abundance: NA
j_gene: TRBJ1-1
d_gene: NA
CDR3nt: TGTGCCAGCAGCTTCGGCCCTCACACTGAAGCTTTCTTT
CDR3aa: CASSFGPHTEAFF

v_gene: TRBV3-1/TRBV3-2
abundance: once
j_gene: TRBJ2-7
d_gene: TRBD1
CDR3nt: TGTGCCAGCAGCCAAGCGTCCGGGACAGAAGTCCAGTACTTC
CDR3aa: CASSQASGTEVQYF

v_gene: TRBV5-4
abundance: NA
j_gene: TRBJ1-6
d_gene: TRBD1
CDR3nt: TGTGCCAGCAGCCAGGTACACAGGGGGTCTGAGAAGGCACCCCTCCACTTT
CDR3aa: CASSQVHRGSEKAPLHF

v_gene: TRBV21-1
abundance: NA
j_gene: TRBJ2-1
d_gene: NA
CDR3nt: TGTGCCAGCAGCAAAGGTGCGGGACAGGGGGCCTATTATGAGCAGTTCTTC
CDR3aa: CASSKGAGQGAYYEQFF

v_gene: TRBV24-1
abundance: once
j_gene: TRBJ2-3
d_gene: NA
CDR3nt: TGTGCCACCGAGACTAGCACAGATACGCAGTATTTT
CDR3aa: CATETSTDTQYF

v_gene: TRBV6-5
abundance: NA
j_gene: TRBJ2-2
d_gene: TRBD1
CDR3nt: TGTGCCAGCAGGCCGGGACAGGGTTATCCCGGGGAGCTGTTTTTT
CDR3aa: CASRPGQGYPGELFF

v_gene: TRBV5-1
abundance: NA
j_gene: TRBJ2-5
d_gene: NA
CDR3nt: TGCGCCAGCAGCTTGCCCCGGTGGGAGGTACTGGGGGAGGAGACCCAGTACTTC
CDR3aa: CASSLPRWEVLGEETQYF

v_gene: TRBV5-6
abundance: once
j_gene: TRBJ1-1
d_gene: NA
CDR3nt: TGTGCCAGCAGCCGAGTGCCAGTGACTGAAGCTTTCTTT
CDR3aa: CASSRVPVTEAFF

v_gene: TRBV12-5
abundance: NA
j_gene: TRBJ2-1
d_gene: NA
CDR3nt: TGTGCTAGTGGTTTGGCGGGCCTCGGGGGAGAGCAGTTCTTC
CDR3aa: CASGLAGLGGEQFF

v_gene: TRBV29-1
abundance: NA
j_gene: TRBJ2-2
d_gene: TRBD2
CDR3nt: TGCAGCGTTGATGGGCTAGCGGGGGGCACCGGGGAGCTGTTTTTT
CDR3aa: CSVDGLAGGTGELFF

v_gene: TRBV5-1
abundance: many
j_gene: TRBJ2-3
d_gene: TRBD1
CDR3nt: TGCGCCAGCAGCTTGGACAGGGGGACAGATACGCAGTATTTT
CDR3aa: CASSLDRGTDTQYF

v_gene: TRBV10-1
abundance: few
j_gene: TRBJ2-3
d_gene: TRBD1
CDR3nt: TGCGCCAGCAGTGTACGGACAGGGAAGGATACGCAGTATTTT
CDR3aa: CASSVRTGKDTQYF

v_gene: TRBV5-5
abundance: NA
j_gene: TRBJ1-5
d_gene: TRBD1
CDR3nt: TGTGCCAGCAGCCTAACAGGGGGGGATAGCAATCAGCCCCAGCATTTT
CDR3aa: CASSLTGGDSNQPQHF